The clone carrying this T cell receptor (beta chain) is judged medium-sized. The antigen remains undetermined. This CDR3 is 14 amino acids long. The V end lost 10 bases, the J end lost 0 bases, and 15 bases lay between the germline ends. Per the germline V gene, CDR1 is LNHDA and CDR2 is SQIVND (reference sequence). The data were obtained in a study of OX40 agonist ivuxolimab in advanced cancers. In the study overall: Those treated in dose escalation had hepatocellular carcinoma, melanoma, renal cell cancer or head and neck cancer.

Clones were read by immunoSEQ multiplex PCR, and TCRdb kept only the in-frame ones, dropping some. Here the sample spans tens of thousands of clones, roughly nine tenths being singletons. Study-level results: With doses of 0.1 to 3.0 mg/kg, CD4+ and CD8+ blood T cells had undergone clonal expansion by week 6. Certain nonresponders likewise exhibited a low normalized T-cell clonal expansion. The average count of expanded clones was higher among CD8+ T cells than among CD4+.

The chain is built from TRBV19 and TRBJ1-2; D ambiguous. The TCR comes from an adult with an advanced solid tumor such as melanoma, head and neck, liver or kidney cancer. Sample: CD4+ or CD8+ T cells sorted from blood, taken in a trial of the OX40 agonist ivuxolimab. The CDR3 coding sequence is TGTGCCACCGACGGATCCTCCTCTAACTATGGCTACACCTTC. It encodes CATDGSSSNYGYTF.